The 5 T cell receptor beta chains listed next were all sequenced from one sample in a study of OX40 agonist ivuxolimab in advanced cancers. The assay was immunoSEQ multiplex PCR, and TCRdb's table has in-frame clones only and misses some. The table lists about 52,000 clones, around nine tenths of them singletons. This sample comprised CD4+ or CD8+ T cells sorted from blood, obtained in a trial of the OX40 agonist ivuxolimab. The receptor source for this set is an adult with an advanced solid tumor such as melanoma, head and neck, liver or kidney cancer.

The CDR3 DNA follows: TGTGCCAGCAGCCCGACTAGCGGGGGGGGATATACTAGCACAGATACGCAGTATTTT. Protein sequence: CASSPTSGGGYTSTDTQYF. The chain uses TRBV11-2 and TRBJ2-3; the match to TRBD2 covers 14 bases. V shed 5 bases, J shed 0 bases, and the junction held 10 bases outside the gene matches. Germline V gene data show CDR1 as SGHAT and CDR2 as FQNNGV. The CDR3 sequence is 19 residues long. Using reference TRBV11-2 and TRBJ2-3 for the parts outside the CDR3, the full variable domain is EAGVAQSPRYKIIEKRQSVAFWCNPISGHATLYWYQQILGQGPKLLIQFQNNGVVDDSQLPKDRFSAERLKGVDSTLKIQPAKLEDSAVYLCASSPTSGGGYTSTDTQYFGPGTRLTVL.

The CDR3 region has the DNA TGTGCCAGCAGCTTGTCCGGGACAGGGGCCTACGAGCAGTACTTC. Its protein product is CASSLSGTGAYEQYF. The V and J genes are TRBV7-6 and TRBJ2-7, with 10 bases aligning to TRBD1. V was pared by 3 bases and J by 2 bases, with 4 bases of the junction left unmatched. This CDR3 has 15 residues. Germline assignment: CDR1 SGHVS and CDR2 FNYEAQ.

V usage is TRBV2 and J usage is TRBJ2-6; D may be TRBD2 (6 bases). CDR1 SNHLY and CDR2 FYNNEI come from the germline V gene. This CDR3 region has 16 residues. V dropped 9 bases and J dropped 0 bases, with 15 bases sitting between them. The CDR3, as DNA: TGTGCCAGGGGGGGAGGCGTCCTCTCTGGGGCCAACGTCCTGACTTTC. Amino acids: CARGGGVLSGANVLTF.

This chain links TRBV4-1 with TRBJ2-7, with 7 bases that match TRBD1. This CDR3 contains 15 residues. Germline V lookup: CDR1 MGHRA, CDR2 YSYEKL. V gave up 0 bases and J gave up 4 bases; unmatched junction bases: 6. Written as DNA, the CDR3 is TGCGCCAGCAGCCAAGACGACAGGGAACATTACGAGCAGTACTTC. Amino acid sequence: CASSQDDREHYEQYF.

This clone is a singleton in its sample. This sequence joins TRBV27 and TRBJ2-1, with D perhaps matching TRBD1 or TRBD2 (6 bases each). Germline assignment: CDR1 MNHEY and CDR2 SMNVEV (reference sequence). The CDR3 is 14 residues long. Trimming shortened V by 3 bases and J by 4 bases, and 10 bases separated the two germline ends. For the CDR3, the DNA is TGTGCCAGCAGTTTCGGGGGCTCTTACAATGAGCAGTTCTTC. Its translation: CASSFGGSYNEQFF.